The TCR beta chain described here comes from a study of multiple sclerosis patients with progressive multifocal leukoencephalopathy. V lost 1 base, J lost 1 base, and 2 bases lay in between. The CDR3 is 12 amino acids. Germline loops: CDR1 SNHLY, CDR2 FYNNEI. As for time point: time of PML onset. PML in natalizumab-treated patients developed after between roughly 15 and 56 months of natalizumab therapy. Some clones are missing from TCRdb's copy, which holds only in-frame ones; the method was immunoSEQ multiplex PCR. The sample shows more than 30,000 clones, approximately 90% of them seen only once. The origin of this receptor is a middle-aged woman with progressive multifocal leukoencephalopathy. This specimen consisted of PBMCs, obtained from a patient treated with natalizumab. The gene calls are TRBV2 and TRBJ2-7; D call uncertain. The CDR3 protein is CASSEGSYEQYF. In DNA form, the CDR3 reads TGTGCCAGCAGTGAAGGATCCTACGAGCAGTACTTC.